Following are 29 T cell receptor beta chains from one sample sequenced in a study of cytomegalovirus exposure and HLA in healthy donors. PCR was performed using 60 Vbeta and 13 Jbeta primers. Sequencing was performed with immunoSEQ multiplex PCR; in TCRdb, only in-frame clones are kept and a portion is missing. The data hold 150,000 to 200,000 clones, with about three quarters observed a single time. Sequencing was carried out using PBMCs. These receptors all stem from a female donor in good health and CMV-seronegative.

The V gene is TRBV19, the J gene TRBJ2-1; D might be TRBD1 (6 bases). The germline V gene has CDR1 LNHDA and CDR2 SQIVND (reference sequence). This CDR3 comprises 14 residues. Trimming cost V 1 base and J 7 bases, with 11 bases left between them. As DNA, the CDR3 is TGTGCCAGTAGTATAGCGGCAGGGGCGAATGAGCAGTTCTTC. As protein: CASSIAAGANEQFF.

This CDR3 reads CASSFNRVDEQYF. The CDR3 bases are TGCGCCAGCAGCTTTAACAGGGTCGACGAGCAGTACTTC. The gene calls are TRBV5-1 and TRBJ2-7; possibly TRBD1 for D (6 bases). CDR3 length: 13 residues. CDR1 is SGHRS and CDR2 is YFSETQ in the germline V gene. V lost 2 bases and J 5 bases, leaving 11 bases between the germline ends.

This rearrangement joins TRBV27 to TRBJ1-2; D might be TRBD1 (6 bases). The CDR3 loop spans 15 amino acids. Trimming shortened V by 2 bases and J by 2 bases, and 12 bases separated the two germline ends. The germline V gene encodes CDR1 MNHEY and CDR2 SMNVEV (reference sequence). The CDR3 nucleotides are TGTGCCAGCAGTTTACAACAGGGAGTGAACTATGGCTACACCTTC. Encoded protein: CASSLQQGVNYGYTF.

The J gene is TRBJ1-1, the V gene TRBV19; 9 bases map to TRBD1. The ends lost 6 bases at V and 1 base at J; junction bases unmatched: 12. Germline V gives CDR1 LNHDA, CDR2 SQIVND (reference sequence). This CDR3 contains 17 residues. The CDR3 loop is CASRPTGTGLRNTEAFF. The CDR3 region has the DNA TGTGCCAGTAGACCGACCGGGACAGGGTTGAGGAACACTGAAGCTTTCTTT.

The chain links TRBV4-2 to TRBJ2-5, with 9 bases aligning to TRBD1. Germline V gives CDR1 LGHNA, CDR2 YNFKEQ. The V gene end was trimmed by 0 bases and the J gene end by 6 bases; junction bases not matched to a gene: 5. CDR3 size: 15 residues. This CDR3 is CASSQDWDRAKTQYF. In DNA form, the CDR3 reads TGTGCCAGCAGCCAAGATTGGGACAGGGCAAAGACCCAGTACTTC.

The V and J genes are TRBV2 and TRBJ2-2; 10 bases match TRBD1. In germline, CDR1 is SNHLY, CDR2 FYNNEI. Losses at the gene ends were 4 bases for V and 5 bases for J; bases not matched to a gene: 13. The CDR3 has 18 residues. In nucleotides, the CDR3 is TGTGCCAGCAGTGTTGCGAGTCGGAGACAGGGGGCAACCGGGGAGCTGTTTTTT. Amino acid sequence: CASSVASRRQGATGELFF.

The chain is built from TRBV19 and TRBJ2-1; 10 positions match TRBD1. Per the germline V gene, CDR1 is LNHDA and CDR2 is SQIVND (reference sequence). The junction had 10 bases not matched to a gene; V was cut back by 6 bases and J by 8 bases. The CDR3 runs to 15 residues. The CDR3 DNA reads as TGTGCCAGTAGACTCTCCGGGACAGGGGACTATGAGCAGTTCTTC. Encoded protein: CASRLSGTGDYEQFF.

V is TRBV6-5 and J is TRBJ2-1; D ambiguous. This CDR3 contains 12 residues. V was trimmed by 6 bases and J by 9 bases, leaving 12 bases between them. The germline V gene encodes CDR1 MNHEY and CDR2 SVGAGI. CDR3 nucleotides: TGTGCCAGCAGATCACTCGCGAGTGAGCAGTTCTTC. It specifies CASRSLASEQFF.

The chain uses TRBV6-5 and TRBJ2-7, with 10 positions matching TRBD2. The germline V gene has CDR1 MNHEY and CDR2 SVGAGI. J gave up 6 bases and V 5 bases, and 4 bases lay outside the gene matches. The CDR3 totals 13 residues. The CDR3 loop is CASSQRGGSEQYF. CDR3 sequence (DNA): TGTGCCAGCAGTCAGCGGGGGGGCAGCGAGCAGTACTTC.

V usage is TRBV10-3 and J usage is TRBJ2-5, with 9 nucleotides matching TRBD1. CDR1 and CDR2 from the germline V gene are ENHRY and SYGVKD. This CDR3 contains 13 residues. Trimming removed 7 bases from V and 3 bases from J; junction bases left unmatched: 3. This CDR3 reads CAIKGDREETQYF. The CDR3 nucleotides read TGTGCCATCAAGGGGGACAGGGAAGAGACCCAGTACTTC.

In its sample, this clone was seen a few times. The rearrangement links TRBV28 to TRBJ1-1, with TRBD1 matching over 7 bases. The J segment lost 0 bases and the V segment lost 9 bases, leaving 4 bases of the junction unmatched. Per the germline V gene, CDR1 is MDHEN and CDR2 is SYDVKM. The CDR3 totals 13 residues. CDR3 protein: CASFGTVNTEAFF. The CDR3 coding sequence is TGTGCCAGTTTCGGGACAGTGAACACTGAAGCTTTCTTT.

This chain uses TRBV7-7 with TRBJ2-2; tentative D call: TRBD2 (6 bases). Germline V gene data show CDR1 as SSHAT and CDR2 as FNYEAQ (reference sequence). V lost 0 bases to trimming and J lost 7 bases, with 15 bases between them. The CDR3 extends over 16 amino acids. The CDR3: CASSLAPRRGDGELFF. The CDR3 coding sequence is TGTGCCAGCAGCTTAGCACCCCGGAGGGGCGACGGGGAGCTGTTTTTT.

The chain has TRBV5-6 and TRBJ2-5; 9 bases fit TRBD1. This CDR3 contains 14 residues. CDR1 and CDR2 (germline): SGHDT, YYEEEE. The trim removed 4 bases at V and 5 bases at J, leaving 6 bases unmatched. This CDR3 is CASSPTGGRETQYF. CDR3 DNA sequence: TGTGCCAGCAGCCCTACAGGGGGCCGGGAGACCCAGTACTTC.

The V and J genes are TRBV5-1 and TRBJ1-3; 8 nucleotides match TRBD1. This CDR3 contains 16 residues. Trimming at V came to 0 bases and at J to 0 bases, leaving 2 bases not matched to a gene. CDR1 and CDR2 from the germline V gene are SGHRS and YFSETQ. This chain's CDR3 is CASSLAGGYSGNTIYF. The CDR3 nucleotides read TGCGCCAGCAGCTTGGCAGGGGGCTACTCTGGAAACACCATATATTTT.

V gene TRBV6-5 combines with J gene TRBJ1-4; TRBD1 aligns across 8 bases. This CDR3 is built from 14 residues. CDR1 is MNHEY and CDR2 is SVGAGI in the germline V gene. The V gene end was trimmed by 2 bases and the J gene end by 7 bases; junction bases not matched to a gene: 3. The CDR3 DNA reads TGTGCCAGCAGTTACGACAGGGGAAGTGAAAAACTGTTTTTT. It yields the protein CASSYDRGSEKLFF.

The rearrangement links TRBV15 to TRBJ2-1, with TRBD2 matching 8 bases. CDR3 size: 16 residues. Trimming at V came to 3 bases and at J to 7 bases, leaving 11 bases not matched to a gene. Per germline, CDR1 LNHNV and CDR2 YYDKDF (reference sequence). As DNA, the CDR3 is TGTGCCACCAGCAGGGTGGCTAGCGGGCCCCTAAATGAGCAGTTCTTC. Translation: CATSRVASGPLNEQFF. Combining the CDR3 with reference TRBV15 and TRBJ2-1 gives the whole variable domain DAMVIQNPRYQVTQFGKPVTLSCSQTLNHNVMYWYQQKSSQAPKLLFHYYDKDFNNEADTPDNFQSRRPNTSFCFLDIRSPGLGDTAMYLCATSRVASGPLNEQFFGPGTRLTVL.

The chain recombines TRBV28 with TRBJ1-1, with 8 positions matching TRBD1. Germline V gene data show CDR1 as MDHEN and CDR2 as SYDVKM. CDR3 length: 15 amino acids. The V segment lost 7 bases and the J segment 4 bases; nucleotides outside the gene matches: 11. CDR3 DNA: TGTGCCAGCACCCTCATGACAGGGGTCTTCACTGAAGCTTTCTTT. Protein product: CASTLMTGVFTEAFF. Together with reference TRBV28 and TRBJ1-1, the CDR3 gives the full variable domain: DVKVTQSSRYLVKRTGEKVFLECVQDMDHENMFWYRQDPGLGLRLIYFSYDVKMKEKGDIPEGYSVSREKKERFSLILESASTNQTSMYLCASTLMTGVFTEAFFGQGTRLTVV.

This rearrangement joins TRBV1 to TRBJ2-3; the table's D call TRBD2 went unverified against the DNA. TRBV1 is deemed a pseudogene. This CDR3 comprises 14 residues. CDR3 nucleotide sequence: TGCACCAGCAGCCCCAGGGAGGGCACAGATACGCAGTATTTT. This translates into CTSSPREGTDTQYF.

The chain couples TRBV2 to TRBJ2-1; tentative D call: TRBD1 (6 bases). V was shortened by 6 bases and J by 5 bases, with 14 bases between the two germline ends. Germline CDR1 is SNHLY and CDR2 is FYNNEI. The CDR3 sequence is 14 residues long. CDR3 in amino acids: CASRPRTDHNEQFF. The CDR3 DNA sequence: TGTGCCAGCAGACCCCGGACAGATCACAATGAGCAGTTCTTC.

The chain is built from TRBV7-2 and TRBJ2-7; 7 bases are shared with TRBD2. CDR3 size: 16 residues. J was trimmed by 3 bases and V by 1 base; bases with no gene match: 9. Germline V CDR1 and CDR2: SGHTA, FQGNSA. The CDR3 region is CASSLVPGGGDYEQYF. DNA for the CDR3: TGTGCCAGCAGCTTAGTTCCCGGGGGAGGGGACTACGAGCAGTACTTC.

This clone occurred once. The chain is built from TRBV15 and TRBJ2-5; tentative D call: TRBD2 (6 bases). Trimming removed 3 bases from V and 4 bases from J, with 18 bases in between. The CDR3 covers 16 residues. Germline V gene sequence: CDR1 LNHNV, CDR2 YYDKDF (reference sequence). CDR3 residues: CATSRRTLASLETQYF. CDR3 nucleotides: TGTGCCACCAGCAGGCGGACACTAGCTTCGTTAGAGACCCAGTACTTC.

The V call is TRBV9, the J call TRBJ1-1; D is uncertain. This CDR3 comprises 13 residues. Germline CDR1 and CDR2: SGDLS and YYNGEE. V gave up 4 bases and J gave up 5 bases, with 12 bases separating them. CDR3 in DNA: TGTGCCAGCAGCACTGGAAAGGAGACTGAAGCTTTCTTT. Translated: CASSTGKETEAFF.

This clone was detected only once. V and J are TRBV7-3 and TRBJ1-5; D perhaps matches TRBD1 (5 bases). The CDR3 contains 15 residues. Germline-derived CDR1 and CDR2 are SGHTA and FQGTGA. V lost 1 base and J lost 0, with 7 bases in between. The CDR3 bases are TGTGCCAGCAGCTTAATGGGGGGTAGCAATCAGCCCCAGCATTTT. Translating it yields CASSLMGGSNQPQHF.

J is TRBJ1-2 and V is TRBV5-1; possible D gene TRBD1, 6 bases. V was pared by 4 bases and J by 7 bases, with 26 bases between. Germline V gene data show CDR1 as SGHRS and CDR2 as YFSETQ. CDR3 length: 17 residues. CDR3 DNA: TGCGCCAGCAGCCCAAGGGGCAGGGGCGGTTTAAGGTCTGGCTACACCTTC. Translating gives CASSPRGRGGLRSGYTF. The full variable domain, completed using reference TRBV5-1 and TRBJ1-2, is KAGVTQTPRYLIKTRGQQVTLSCSPISGHRSVSWYQQTPGQGLQFLFEYFSETQRNKGNFPGRFSGRQFSNSRSEMNVSTLELGDSALYLCASSPRGRGGLRSGYTFGSGTRLTVV.

The chain employs TRBV9 and TRBJ2-1; possible D gene TRBD1, 5 bases. CDR1 and CDR2 (germline): SGDLS, YYNGEE. The V end was cut by 1 base, the J end by 4 bases, with 12 bases between. The CDR3 is made up of 15 amino acids. The CDR3 DNA sequence: TGTGCCAGCAGCGTATTCCAGGGAACGTACAATGAGCAGTTCTTC. Translating it yields CASSVFQGTYNEQFF. The complete variable domain, with remaining parts taken from reference TRBV9 and TRBJ2-1, reads DSGVTQTPKHLITATGQRVTLRCSPRSGDLSVYWYQQSLDQGLQFLIQYYNGEERAKGNILERFSAQQFPDLHSELNLSSLELGDSALYFCASSVFQGTYNEQFFGPGTRLTVL.

In DNA form, the CDR3 reads TGTGCCAGCAGCTTAGCGGGGGGGCCCTCCTACGAGCAGTACTTC. Protein sequence: CASSLAGGPSYEQYF. The chain combines TRBV28 with TRBJ2-7, with 11 bases that match TRBD2. V shed 6 bases and J 0 bases; nucleotides not matched to a gene: 4. Germline CDR1 MDHEN, CDR2 SYDVKM. CDR3 length: 15 amino acids.

The sample holds a few counts of this clone. This chain uses TRBV6-5 with TRBJ1-5; weak D call: TRBD1 (6 bases). The length of the CDR3 is 14 residues. V was pared by 5 bases and J by 5 bases, with 13 bases between. Germline CDR1 and CDR2: MNHEY and SVGAGI. The CDR3 sequence is CASSDRDTYQPQHF. CDR3 in DNA: TGTGCCAGCAGTGACCGGGACACTTATCAGCCCCAGCATTTT.

The chain employs TRBV2 and TRBJ2-7, with TRBD2 matching over 14 bases. Germline CDR1 is SNHLY and CDR2 is FYNNEI. V gave up 6 bases and J gave up 6 bases; unmatched junction bases: 7. This CDR3 region has 15 residues. The CDR3 spells CASSGTGTSGGEQYF. Written as DNA, the CDR3 is TGTGCCAGCAGCGGGACAGGGACTAGCGGGGGCGAGCAGTACTTC. Full variable domain (remainder filled in from reference TRBV2 and TRBJ2-7): EPEVTQTPSHQVTQMGQEVILRCVPISNHLYFYWYRQILGQKVEFLVSFYNNEISEKSEIFDDQFSVERPDGSNFTLKIRSTKLEDSAMYFCASSGTGTSGGEQYFGPGTRLTVT.

The DNA for the CDR3 is TGTGCCAGCAGTGAATGGCGGGGTCCCGTCACAGATACGCAGTATTTT. As protein: CASSEWRGPVTDTQYF. The chain links TRBV25-1 to TRBJ2-3; perhaps TRBD2 as D (6 bases). Trimming removed 1 base from V and 2 bases from J, with 13 bases in between. Germline V gives CDR1 MGHDK, CDR2 SYGVNS. This CDR3 is built from 16 residues.